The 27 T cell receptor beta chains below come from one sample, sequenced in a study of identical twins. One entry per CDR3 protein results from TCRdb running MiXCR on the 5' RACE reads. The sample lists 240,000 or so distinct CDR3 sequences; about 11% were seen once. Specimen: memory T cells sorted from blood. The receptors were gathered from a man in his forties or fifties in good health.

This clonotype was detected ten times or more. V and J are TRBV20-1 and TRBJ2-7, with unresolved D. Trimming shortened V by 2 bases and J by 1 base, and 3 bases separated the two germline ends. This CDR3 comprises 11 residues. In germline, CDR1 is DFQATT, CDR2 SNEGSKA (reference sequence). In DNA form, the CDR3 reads TGCAGTGCTAGACAATCCTACGAGCAGTACTTC. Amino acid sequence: CSARQSYEQYF.

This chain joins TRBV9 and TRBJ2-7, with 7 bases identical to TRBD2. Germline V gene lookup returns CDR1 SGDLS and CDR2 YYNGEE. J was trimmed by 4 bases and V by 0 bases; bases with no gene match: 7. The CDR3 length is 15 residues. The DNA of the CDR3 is TGTGCCAGCAGCGTAGGGCGGGGGTCGGGGTACGAGCAGTACTTC. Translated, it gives CASSVGRGSGYEQYF.

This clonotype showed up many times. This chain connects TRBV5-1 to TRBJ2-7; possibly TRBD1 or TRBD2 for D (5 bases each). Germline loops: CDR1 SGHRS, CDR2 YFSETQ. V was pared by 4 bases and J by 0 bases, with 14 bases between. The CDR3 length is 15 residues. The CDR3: CASSATGTVSYEQYF. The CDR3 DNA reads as TGCGCCAGCAGCGCAACCGGGACGGTCTCCTACGAGCAGTACTTC.

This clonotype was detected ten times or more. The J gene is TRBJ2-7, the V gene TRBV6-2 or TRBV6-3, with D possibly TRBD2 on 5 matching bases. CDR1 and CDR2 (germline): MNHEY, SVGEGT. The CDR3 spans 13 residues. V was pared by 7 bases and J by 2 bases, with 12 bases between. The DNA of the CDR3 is TGTGCCAGCAAAGAGGGCGGACCCTACGAGCAGTACTTC. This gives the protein CASKEGGPYEQYF.

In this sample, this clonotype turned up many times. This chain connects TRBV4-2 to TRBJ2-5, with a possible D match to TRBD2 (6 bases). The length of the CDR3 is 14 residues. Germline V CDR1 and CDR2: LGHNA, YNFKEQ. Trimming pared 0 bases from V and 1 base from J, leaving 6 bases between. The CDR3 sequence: CASSQEGGQETQYF. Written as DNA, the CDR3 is TGTGCCAGCAGCCAAGAGGGGGGCCAAGAGACCCAGTACTTC.

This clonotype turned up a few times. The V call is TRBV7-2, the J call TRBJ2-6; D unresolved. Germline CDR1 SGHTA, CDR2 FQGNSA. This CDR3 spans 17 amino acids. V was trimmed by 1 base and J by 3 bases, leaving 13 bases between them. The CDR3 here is CASSLGTLLSGANVLTF. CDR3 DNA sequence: TGTGCCAGCAGCTTAGGGACCCTCCTAAGTGGGGCCAACGTCCTGACTTTC.

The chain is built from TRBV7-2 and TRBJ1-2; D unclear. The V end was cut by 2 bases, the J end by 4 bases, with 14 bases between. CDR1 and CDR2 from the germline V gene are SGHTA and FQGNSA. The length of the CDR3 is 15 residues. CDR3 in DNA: TGTGCCAGCAGCTTAAGTGCGAAGGGTGGCTATGGCTACACCTTC. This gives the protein CASSLSAKGGYGYTF.

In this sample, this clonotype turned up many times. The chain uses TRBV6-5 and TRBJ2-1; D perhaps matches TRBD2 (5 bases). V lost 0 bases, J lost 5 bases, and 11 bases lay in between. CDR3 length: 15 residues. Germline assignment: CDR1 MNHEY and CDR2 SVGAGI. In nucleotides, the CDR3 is TGTGCCAGCAGTTACTCGGCGGGCAGGAACAATGAGCAGTTCTTC. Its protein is CASSYSAGRNNEQFF.

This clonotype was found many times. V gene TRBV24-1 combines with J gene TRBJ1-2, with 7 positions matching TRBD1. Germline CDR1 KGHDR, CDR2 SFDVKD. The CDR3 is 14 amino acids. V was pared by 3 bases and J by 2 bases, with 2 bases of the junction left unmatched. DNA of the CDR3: TGTGCCACCAGTGATCCGGGACAGAACTATGGCTACACCTTC. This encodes CATSDPGQNYGYTF.

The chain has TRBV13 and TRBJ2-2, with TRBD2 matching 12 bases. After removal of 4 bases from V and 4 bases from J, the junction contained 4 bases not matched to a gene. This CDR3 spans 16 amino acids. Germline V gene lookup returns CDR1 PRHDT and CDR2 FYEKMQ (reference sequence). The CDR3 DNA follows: TGTGCCAGCAGCTCTCGACTAGCGGGAGTCACCGGGGAGCTGTTTTTT. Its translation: CASSSRLAGVTGELFF.

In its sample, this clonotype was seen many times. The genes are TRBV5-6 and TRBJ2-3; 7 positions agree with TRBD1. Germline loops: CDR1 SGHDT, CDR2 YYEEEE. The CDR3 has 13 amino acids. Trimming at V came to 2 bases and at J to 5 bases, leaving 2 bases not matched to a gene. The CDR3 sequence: CASSFTGEDTQYF. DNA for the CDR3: TGTGCCAGCAGCTTTACAGGGGAAGATACGCAGTATTTT.

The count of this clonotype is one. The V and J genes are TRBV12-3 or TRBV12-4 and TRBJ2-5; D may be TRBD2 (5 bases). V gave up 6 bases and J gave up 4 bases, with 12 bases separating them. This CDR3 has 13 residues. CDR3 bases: TGTGCCAGCAGCTCCGGGAAGCCAGAGACCCAGTACTTC. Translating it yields CASSSGKPETQYF.

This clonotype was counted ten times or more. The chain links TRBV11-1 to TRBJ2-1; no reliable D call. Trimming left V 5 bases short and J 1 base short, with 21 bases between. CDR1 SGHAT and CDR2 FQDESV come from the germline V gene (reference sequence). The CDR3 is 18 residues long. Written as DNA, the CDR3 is TGTGCCAGCAGCCCCCGGCAGGCATTAATGGGTTCCTACAATGAGCAGTTCTTC. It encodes CASSPRQALMGSYNEQFF.

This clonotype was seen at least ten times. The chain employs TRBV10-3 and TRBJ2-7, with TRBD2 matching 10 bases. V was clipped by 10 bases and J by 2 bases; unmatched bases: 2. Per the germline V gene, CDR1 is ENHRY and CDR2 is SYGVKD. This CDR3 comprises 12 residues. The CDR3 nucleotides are TGTGCCACCAGCGGGGGGGCCTACGAGCAGTACTTC. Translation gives CATSGGAYEQYF.

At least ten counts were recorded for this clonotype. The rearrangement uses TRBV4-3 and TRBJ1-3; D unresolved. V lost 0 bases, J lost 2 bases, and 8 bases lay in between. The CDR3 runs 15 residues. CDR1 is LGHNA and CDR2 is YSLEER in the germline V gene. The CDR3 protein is CASSQDGGTGNTIYF. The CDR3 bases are TGCGCCAGCAGCCAAGATGGCGGTACTGGAAACACCATATATTTT.

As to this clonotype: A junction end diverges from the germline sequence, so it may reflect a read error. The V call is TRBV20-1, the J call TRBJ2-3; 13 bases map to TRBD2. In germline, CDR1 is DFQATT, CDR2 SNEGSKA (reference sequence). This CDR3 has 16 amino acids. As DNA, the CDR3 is TGCAGTGCTAAACTAGCGGGAGGGCCTCGCACAGCTACGCAGTATTTT. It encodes CSAKLAGGPRTATQYF.

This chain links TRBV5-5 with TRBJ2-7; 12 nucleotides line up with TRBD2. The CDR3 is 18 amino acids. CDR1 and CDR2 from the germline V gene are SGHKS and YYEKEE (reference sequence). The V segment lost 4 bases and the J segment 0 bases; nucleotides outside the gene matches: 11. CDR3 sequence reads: CASSTTSGGNLFSYEQYF. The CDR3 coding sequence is TGTGCCAGCAGCACAACTAGCGGGGGGAACTTATTCTCCTACGAGCAGTACTTC.

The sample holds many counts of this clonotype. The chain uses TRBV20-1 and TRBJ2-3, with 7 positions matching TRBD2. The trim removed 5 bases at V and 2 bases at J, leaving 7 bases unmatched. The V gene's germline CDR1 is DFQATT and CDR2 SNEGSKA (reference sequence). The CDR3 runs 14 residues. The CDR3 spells CSAPGLGHTDTQYF. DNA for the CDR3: TGCAGTGCTCCCGGACTAGGCCACACAGATACGCAGTATTTT.

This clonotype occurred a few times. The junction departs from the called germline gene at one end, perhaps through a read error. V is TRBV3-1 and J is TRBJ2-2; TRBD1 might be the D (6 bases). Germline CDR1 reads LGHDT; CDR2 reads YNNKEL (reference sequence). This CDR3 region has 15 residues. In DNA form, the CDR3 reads TGTGCCAGCAGCCAAAGTGAGGGGGTCCCAGGGGAGCTGTATTTT. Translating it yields CASSQSEGVPGELYF.

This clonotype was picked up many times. Here the CDR3 reads CASSLGQTNTEAFF. CDR3 sequence (DNA): TGTGCCAGCAGTTTGGGGCAAACCAACACTGAAGCTTTCTTT. The genes are TRBV12-3 or TRBV12-4 and TRBJ1-1, with a tentative D call TRBD1 (5 bases). This CDR3 has 14 residues. The V and J ends lost 3 bases and 2 bases respectively, with 10 bases between them.

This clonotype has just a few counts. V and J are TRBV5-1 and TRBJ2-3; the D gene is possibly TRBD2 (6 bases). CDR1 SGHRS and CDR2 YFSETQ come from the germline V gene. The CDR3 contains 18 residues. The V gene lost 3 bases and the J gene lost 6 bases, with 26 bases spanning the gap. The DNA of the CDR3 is TGCGCCAGCAGCTGGAATACCCTGGGACTTTCTAGGGCGGATACGCAGTATTTT. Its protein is CASSWNTLGLSRADTQYF.

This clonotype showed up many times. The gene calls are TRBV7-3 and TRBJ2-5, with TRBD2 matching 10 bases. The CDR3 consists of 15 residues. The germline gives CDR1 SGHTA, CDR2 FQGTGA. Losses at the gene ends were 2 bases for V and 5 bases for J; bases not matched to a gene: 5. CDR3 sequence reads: CASSLSSGSRETQYF. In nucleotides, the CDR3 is TGTGCCAGCAGCTTATCTAGCGGGAGTCGGGAGACCCAGTACTTC.

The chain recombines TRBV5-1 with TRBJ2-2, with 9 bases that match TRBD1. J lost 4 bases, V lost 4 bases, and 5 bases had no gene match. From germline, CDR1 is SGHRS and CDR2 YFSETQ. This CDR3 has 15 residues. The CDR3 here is CASSLQGAGTGELFF. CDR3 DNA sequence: TGCGCCAGCAGCCTACAGGGGGCAGGCACCGGGGAGCTGTTTTTT.

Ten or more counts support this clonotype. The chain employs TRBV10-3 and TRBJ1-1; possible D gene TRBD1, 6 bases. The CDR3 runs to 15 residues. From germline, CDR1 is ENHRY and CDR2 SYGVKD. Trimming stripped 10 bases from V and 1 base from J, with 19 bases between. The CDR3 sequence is CATKRGPEENTEAFF. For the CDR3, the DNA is TGTGCCACCAAACGGGGGCCCGAAGAGAACACTGAAGCTTTCTTT.

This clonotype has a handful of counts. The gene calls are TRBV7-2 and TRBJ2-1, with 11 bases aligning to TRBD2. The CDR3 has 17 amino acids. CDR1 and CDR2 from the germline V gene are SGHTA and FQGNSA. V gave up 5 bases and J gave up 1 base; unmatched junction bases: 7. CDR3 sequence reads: CASSLTSGGRSYNEQFF. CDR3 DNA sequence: TGTGCCAGCAGCCTCACTAGCGGGGGTAGGTCCTACAATGAGCAGTTCTTC.

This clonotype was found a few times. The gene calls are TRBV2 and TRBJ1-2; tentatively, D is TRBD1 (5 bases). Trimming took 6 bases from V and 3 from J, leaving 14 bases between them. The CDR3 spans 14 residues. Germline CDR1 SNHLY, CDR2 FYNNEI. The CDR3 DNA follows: TGTGCCAGCAGGGGGGAGGGGAGAGACTATGGCTACACCTTC. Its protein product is CASRGEGRDYGYTF.

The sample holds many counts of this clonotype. The CDR3 DNA is TGTGCCAGCAGCTCCCCGACAGTTTCTCGGGGTAAGCAGTTCTTC. Encoded protein: CASSSPTVSRGKQFF. V gene TRBV7-2 combines with J gene TRBJ2-1, with D tentatively TRBD1 or TRBD2 (5 bases each). The V gene lost 4 bases and the J gene lost 11 bases, with 21 bases spanning the gap. From germline, CDR1 is SGHTA and CDR2 FQGNSA. CDR3 size: 15 residues.